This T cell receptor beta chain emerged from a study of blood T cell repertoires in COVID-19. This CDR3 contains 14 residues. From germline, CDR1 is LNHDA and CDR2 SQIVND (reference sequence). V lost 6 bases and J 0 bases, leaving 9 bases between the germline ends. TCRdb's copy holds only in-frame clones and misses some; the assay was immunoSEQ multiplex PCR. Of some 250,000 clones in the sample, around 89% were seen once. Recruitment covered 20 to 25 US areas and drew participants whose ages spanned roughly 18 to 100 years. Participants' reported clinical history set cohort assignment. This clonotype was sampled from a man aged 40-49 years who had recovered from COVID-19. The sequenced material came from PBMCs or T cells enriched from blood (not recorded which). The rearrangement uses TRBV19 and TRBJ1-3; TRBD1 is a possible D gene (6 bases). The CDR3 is CASRQGSSGNTIYF. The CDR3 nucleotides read TGTGCCAGTAGACAGGGTAGCTCTGGAAACACCATATATTTT.